The rows below give T cell receptor beta chains drawn from one sample of a study of blood T cell repertoires in COVID-19. Produced via immunoSEQ multiplex PCR; TCRdb's table is partial and in-frame only. The repertoire holds about 140,000 clones, with about 86% as singletons. Sequencing was carried out using peripheral blood. All receptors come from a woman aged 60-75 years with acute or convalescent COVID-19. The CDR3 runs from the conserved cysteine through the conserved F or W. D genes are given only for firm matches. The size entry is marked missing in some rows and otherwise reads once, few, many or a size class.

size,J,length,V,D,DNA,CDR3
-,TRBJ1-1,15,TRBV6-5,-,TGTGCCACCATCGTCTCGGACAGTTCGAACACTGAAGCTTTCTTT,CATIVSDSSNTEAFF
-,TRBJ2-5,18,TRBV5-5,TRBD2,TGTGCCAGCAGCTTGGAAAGACTAGCGGGGGGGAAGCAAGAGACCCAGTACTTC,CASSLERLAGGKQETQYF
-,TRBJ2-1,14,TRBV7-3,-,TGTGCCAGCAGCTCGACTAGTTCCGGCAATGAGCAGTTCTTC,CASSSTSSGNEQFF
-,TRBJ1-1,14,TRBV18,-,TGTGCCAGCTCACCACCCGATAGGCACTATGAAGCTTTCTTT,CASSPPDRHYEAFF
-,TRBJ2-7,12,TRBV10-2,-,TGCGCCAGCAGTCTCGACAACTACGAGCAGTACTTC,CASSLDNYEQYF
few,TRBJ2-7,15,TRBV10-3,TRBD1,TGTGCCATCAGTGTGTGGGACAGGGCGTCCTACGAGCAGTACTTC,CAISVWDRASYEQYF
-,TRBJ2-1,16,TRBV5-1,TRBD2,TGCGCCAGCAGCCGGCGTGGGACTAGCGGGGACAATGAGCAGTTCTTC,CASSRRGTSGDNEQFF
-,TRBJ1-1,17,TRBV18,TRBD1,TGTGCCAGCTCAGCCGCGACAGGGGCCCGGGGGAGCACTGAAGCTTTCTTT,CASSAATGARGSTEAFF
-,TRBJ1-2,13,TRBV3-1/TRBV3-2,-,TGTGCCAGCAGCCAAGACAGACAGAGTTTAAACACCTTC,CASSQDRQSLNTF
-,TRBJ2-5,15,TRBV5-1,TRBD2,TGCGCCAGCAGCTTCGCCAGCGGGGGGGCGGAGACCCAGTACTTC,CASSFASGGAETQYF
-,TRBJ2-5,15,TRBV14,TRBD1,TGTGCCAGCAGCCGATCGACAGGGTGGCAAGAGACCCAGTACTTC,CASSRSTGWQETQYF
-,TRBJ2-3,17,TRBV7-2,-,TGTGCCAGCAGCCCCGTTTTGGGGGTAGGGGGTACAGATACGCAGTATTTT,CASSPVLGVGGTDTQYF
-,TRBJ2-3,13,TRBV7-2,-,TGTGCCAGCAGCCCCAGGGTTCAAGATACGCAGTATTTT,CASSPRVQDTQYF
-,TRBJ2-5,14,TRBV7-9,-,TGTGCCAGCAGCGACACTGGGCACATGGAGACCCAGTACTTC,CASSDTGHMETQYF
-,TRBJ2-1,15,TRBV19,TRBD2,TGTGCCAGTATAAGCGGGGGCCCTATAGGGAATGAGCAGTTCTTC,CASISGGPIGNEQFF
-,TRBJ2-7,11,TRBV29-1,TRBD1,TGCAGCGTTTGGACAGGCCACGAGCAGTACTTC,CSVWTGHEQYF
-,TRBJ2-7,15,TRBV3-1/TRBV3-2,-,TGTGCCAGCAGCCCCCCCGGGACACTGACCTACGAGCAGTACTTC,CASSPPGTLTYEQYF
-,TRBJ2-7,13,TRBV28,-,TGTGCCAGCATCAAAGGGGTGTTGCACGAGCAGTACTTC,CASIKGVLHEQYF
-,TRBJ1-2,15,TRBV5-4,TRBD1,TGTGCCAGCAGCTTTGCCCAGGGGGTAAACTATGGCTACACCTTC,CASSFAQGVNYGYTF
-,TRBJ1-3,19,TRBV19,-,TGTGCCAGTAGCCATAGATCCTCTTCCCGGAGGGCCTCTGGAAACACCATATATTTT,CASSHRSSSRRASGNTIYF
-,TRBJ1-5,15,TRBV3-1/TRBV3-2,TRBD1,TGTGCCAGCAGCCCCCGGGACAGGGGCCCATGGCCCCAGCATTTT,CASSPRDRGPWPQHF
-,TRBJ1-1,14,TRBV28,-,TGTGCCAGCAGTCCCCGCTATGCCAACACTGAAGCTTTCTTT,CASSPRYANTEAFF
-,TRBJ2-5,18,TRBV4-2,TRBD2,TGTGCCAGCAGCCAAGAAGTAGCGGGGGGCCCGTACCAAGAGACCCAGTACTTC,CASSQEVAGGPYQETQYF
few,TRBJ1-5,13,TRBV6-5,TRBD1,TGTGCCAGCAGTTACTCGAGGAGGGGGCCGCAGCATTTT,CASSYSRRGPQHF
-,TRBJ2-1,16,TRBV11-2,TRBD2,TGTGCCAGCAGCTTCCAGCTAGCGGGGGGTTACAATGAGCAGTTCTTC,CASSFQLAGGYNEQFF
-,TRBJ2-7,15,TRBV11-3,-,TGTGCCAGCACGCGGGCGGGGAAGACCTCCTACGAGCAGTACTTC,CASTRAGKTSYEQYF
-,TRBJ2-7,15,TRBV5-1,TRBD1,TGCGCCAGCAGCTTGGAGGGCAGGGGGCTTTACGAGCAGTACTTC,CASSLEGRGLYEQYF
-,TRBJ1-2,16,TRBV4-3,TRBD1,TGCGCCAGCAGCCAAGTTGCCGGACAGGCTAACTATGGCTACACCTTC,CASSQVAGQANYGYTF
once,TRBJ1-2,14,TRBV27,-,TGTGCCAGCAGTTTATCTGGGCAGGTAAATGGCTACACCTTC,CASSLSGQVNGYTF
-,TRBJ1-5,14,TRBV29-1,-,TGCAGCGTTGCGGGGGGGGTCGGCAATCAGCCCCAGCATTTT,CSVAGGVGNQPQHF
-,TRBJ1-2,15,TRBV5-6,TRBD1,TGTGCCAGCAGCTTGGTAGGCAGGGGGGACTATGGCTACACCTTC,CASSLVGRGDYGYTF
-,TRBJ1-2,13,TRBV19,TRBD1,TGTGCCAGTAGTATCGACAGGGTACTTGGCTACACCTTC,CASSIDRVLGYTF
once,TRBJ2-1,19,TRBV5-1,TRBD2,TGCGCCAGCAGCTCCCCCCGACAACTAGCGGGGGGCCCCTACAATGAGCAGTTCTTC,CASSSPRQLAGGPYNEQFF
few,TRBJ2-3,18,TRBV7-8,TRBD2,TGTGCCAGCAGCTTTTCGCTAGCGGGGGTCATTGAGGCAGATACGCAGTATTTT,CASSFSLAGVIEADTQYF
-,TRBJ2-4,15,TRBV7-2,TRBD1,TGTGCCAGCAGCTTAGGAGGGGGCTCAAAAAACATTCAGTACTTC,CASSLGGGSKNIQYF
-,TRBJ1-2,15,TRBV4-2,TRBD1,TGTGCCAGCAGCCAAGATCGCCGACAGGGCTATGGCTACACCTTC,CASSQDRRQGYGYTF
-,TRBJ1-4,16,TRBV2,TRBD1,TGTGCCAGCAGTGTTGGGACAGGGGGTCGTAGTGAAAAACTGTTTTTT,CASSVGTGGRSEKLFF
-,TRBJ2-1,13,TRBV6-4,-,TGTGCCAGCAGGCCCGCGAGAGGCGAGGAGCAGTTCTTC,CASRPARGEEQFF
-,TRBJ2-7,14,TRBV6-9,-,TGTGCCAGCAGTCGAACAGGGATTCACTACGAGCAGTACTTC,CASSRTGIHYEQYF
-,TRBJ2-2,15,TRBV9,TRBD2,TGTGCCAGCAGCGTAGACGGGGGGGCGTCCGGGGAGCTGTTTTTT,CASSVDGGASGELFF
-,TRBJ1-1,12,TRBV9,-,TGTGCCAGCACCACGGGGGGGGCGGCAGCTTTCTTT,CASTTGGAAAFF
-,TRBJ2-3,14,TRBV6-5,-,TGTGCCAGCGGACTAAGACAGAGCACAGATACGCAGTATTTT,CASGLRQSTDTQYF
many,TRBJ1-1,16,TRBV4-3,TRBD1,TGCGCCAGCAGCCACGGGACGGGGGTAGGGGGCTCTGAAGCTTTCTTT,CASSHGTGVGGSEAFF
-,TRBJ2-1,16,TRBV11-3,TRBD2,TGTGCCAGCAGCGCACGGACTAGCGGGGGACACAATGAGCAGTTCTTC,CASSARTSGGHNEQFF
-,TRBJ1-6,14,TRBV9,-,TGTGCCAGCAGCGCCGGGGTTGCCAATTCACCCCTCCACTTT,CASSAGVANSPLHF
-,TRBJ2-7,16,TRBV18,TRBD2,TGTGCCAGCTCACCCATAGGACTAGCAGGCTCCTACGAGCAGTACTTC,CASSPIGLAGSYEQYF
-,TRBJ1-1,18,TRBV12-5,-,TGTGCTAGTGGTTTGGTACGGGGGTCTGGAGTAGTGAACACTGAAGCTTTCTTT,CASGLVRGSGVVNTEAFF
-,TRBJ1-6,16,TRBV14,-,TGTGCCAGCAGCCAAGATGTGACGACAGTCAATTCACCCCTCCACTTT,CASSQDVTTVNSPLHF
-,TRBJ2-3,16,TRBV4-1,TRBD2,TGCGCCAGCAGCCAAGCCGGGACTAGGGTAGCAGATACGCAGTATTTT,CASSQAGTRVADTQYF
-,TRBJ2-7,16,TRBV4-1,-,TGCGCCAGCAGCCAAGAAGGACTGACCTCCTCCTACGAGCAGTACTTC,CASSQEGLTSSYEQYF
-,TRBJ1-1,11,TRBV12-3/TRBV12-4,-,TGTGCCAGCAGTCACGGCACTGAAGCTTTCTTT,CASSHGTEAFF